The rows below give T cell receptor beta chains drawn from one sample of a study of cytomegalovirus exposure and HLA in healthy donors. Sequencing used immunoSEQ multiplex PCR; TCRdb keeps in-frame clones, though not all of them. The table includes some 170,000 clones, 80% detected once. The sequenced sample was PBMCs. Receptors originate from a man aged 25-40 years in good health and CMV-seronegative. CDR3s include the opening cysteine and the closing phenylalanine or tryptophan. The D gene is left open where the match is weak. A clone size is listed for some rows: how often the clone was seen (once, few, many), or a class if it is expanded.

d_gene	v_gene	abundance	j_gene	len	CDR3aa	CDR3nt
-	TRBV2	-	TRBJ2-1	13	CASTNTPVSEQFF	TGTGCCAGCACCAACACCCCCGTCTCTGAGCAGTTCTTC
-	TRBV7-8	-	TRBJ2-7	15	CASSLGGGWGDEQYF	TGTGCCAGCAGCTTAGGTGGGGGTTGGGGGGACGAGCAGTACTTC
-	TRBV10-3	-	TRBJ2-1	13	CAINADRLDEQFF	TGTGCCATCAATGCAGACAGGCTCGATGAGCAGTTCTTC
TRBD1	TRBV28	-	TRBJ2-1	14	CASSWAGGMNEQFF	TGTGCCAGCAGTTGGGCAGGGGGTATGAATGAGCAGTTCTTC
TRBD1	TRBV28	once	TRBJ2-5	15	CASSLEDRVWETQYF	TGTGCCAGCAGTTTAGAGGACAGGGTTTGGGAGACCCAGTACTTC
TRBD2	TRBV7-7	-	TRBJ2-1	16	CASSLGLAGGDNEQFF	TGTGCCAGCAGCTTAGGGCTAGCGGGAGGGGACAATGAGCAGTTCTTC
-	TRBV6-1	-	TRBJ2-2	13	CASSLQVTGELFF	TGTGCCAGCAGTTTACAGGTCACCGGGGAGCTGTTTTTT
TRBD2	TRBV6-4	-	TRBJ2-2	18	CASSDSLAGDINTGELFF	TGTGCCAGCAGTGACTCTTTAGCGGGAGATATTAACACCGGGGAGCTGTTTTTT
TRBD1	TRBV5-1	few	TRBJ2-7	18	CASSTDRGPHTDAYEQYF	TGCGCCAGCAGCACTGACAGGGGGCCTCACACCGACGCCTACGAGCAGTACTTC
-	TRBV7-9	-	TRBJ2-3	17	CASSPKKVAANADTQYF	TGTGCCAGCAGCCCGAAGAAGGTAGCGGCCAACGCAGATACGCAGTATTTT
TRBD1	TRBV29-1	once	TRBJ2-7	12	CSVQGQAYEQYF	TGCAGCGTTCAGGGACAGGCCTACGAGCAGTACTTC
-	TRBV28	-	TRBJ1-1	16	CASTPGGGPGNTEAFF	TGTGCCAGCACCCCGGGGGGGGGCCCTGGGAACACTGAAGCTTTCTTT
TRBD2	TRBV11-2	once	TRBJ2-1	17	CASSLTTGTSGYNEQFF	TGTGCCAGCAGCTTAACAACCGGGACTAGCGGTTACAATGAGCAGTTCTTC
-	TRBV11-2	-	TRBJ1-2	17	CASKEQGRSGTSYGYTF	TGTGCCAGCAAAGAGCAAGGGCGGAGCGGTACTTCCTATGGCTACACCTTC
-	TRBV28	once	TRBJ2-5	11	CASSSPRTQYF	TGTGCCAGCAGTTCCCCTCGGACCCAGTACTTC
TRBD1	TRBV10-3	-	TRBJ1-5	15	CAISDTGGIGQPQHF	TGTGCCATCAGTGATACAGGGGGTATCGGTCAGCCCCAGCATTTT
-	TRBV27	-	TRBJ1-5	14	CASSPAVERQPQHF	TGTGCCAGCAGCCCGGCGGTTGAGCGTCAGCCCCAGCATTTT
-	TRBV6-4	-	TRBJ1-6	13	CASSDSEDSPLHF	TGTGCCAGCAGTGACTCGGAGGACTCACCCCTCCACTTT
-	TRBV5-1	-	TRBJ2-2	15	CASSLSQTNTGELFF	TGCGCCAGCAGCTTAAGCCAAACTAACACCGGGGAGCTGTTTTTT
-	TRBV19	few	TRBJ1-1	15	CASSLRGEKDTEAFF	TGTGCCAGTAGTCTACGGGGGGAAAAAGACACTGAAGCTTTCTTT
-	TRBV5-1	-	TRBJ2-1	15	CASSSTGSSYNEQFF	TGCGCCAGCAGTTCGACTGGAAGCTCCTACAATGAGCAGTTCTTC
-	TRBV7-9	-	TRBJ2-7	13	CASSPGQYYEQYF	TGTGCCAGCAGCCCCGGACAGTACTACGAGCAGTACTTC
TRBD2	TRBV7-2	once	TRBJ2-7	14	CASSTGGGTYEQYF	TGTGCCAGCTCTACCGGCGGGGGGACCTACGAGCAGTACTTC
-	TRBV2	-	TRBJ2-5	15	CATIRYRAKQETQYF	TGTGCCACCATAAGATACAGGGCGAAACAAGAGACCCAGTACTTC
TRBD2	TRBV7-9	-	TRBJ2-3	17	CASSLGASGGVTDTQYF	TGTGCCAGCAGCTTAGGGGCTAGCGGGGGGGTAACAGATACGCAGTATTTT
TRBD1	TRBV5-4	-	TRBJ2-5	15	CASTFRDRVQETQYF	TGTGCCAGCACCTTCCGGGACAGGGTTCAAGAGACCCAGTACTTC
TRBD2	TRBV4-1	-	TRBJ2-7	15	CASSSPSGPPYEQYF	TGCGCCAGCAGCTCTCCTAGCGGGCCACCCTACGAGCAGTACTTC
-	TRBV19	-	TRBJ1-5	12	CASSFPSQPQHF	TGTGCCAGTAGTTTCCCGAGTCAGCCCCAGCATTTT
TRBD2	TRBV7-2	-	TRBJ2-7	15	CASSHTSGSSREQYF	TGTGCCAGCAGCCACACTAGCGGGAGTTCGCGTGAGCAGTACTTC
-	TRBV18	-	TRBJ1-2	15	CASSNPLGQNYGYTF	TGTGCCAGCTCGAACCCCCTCGGACAGAACTATGGCTACACCTTC
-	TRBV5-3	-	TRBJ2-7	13	CARSLDRVYEQYF	TGTGCCAGAAGCTTGGACAGGGTTTACGAGCAGTACTTC
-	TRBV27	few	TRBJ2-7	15	CASSLRQHSSYEQYF	TGTGCCAGCAGCCTGAGACAGCACTCCTCCTACGAGCAGTACTTC
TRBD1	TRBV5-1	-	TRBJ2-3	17	CASSQRGQGARTDTQYF	TGCGCCAGCAGCCAACGGGGACAGGGGGCAAGGACAGATACGCAGTATTTT
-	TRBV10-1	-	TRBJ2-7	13	CASSPGISYEQYF	TGCGCCAGCAGTCCCGGGATTTCCTACGAGCAGTACTTC
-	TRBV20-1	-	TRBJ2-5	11	CSARSVETQYF	TGCAGTGCTAGATCCGTCGAGACCCAGTACTTC
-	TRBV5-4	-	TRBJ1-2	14	CASSLQGRGYGYTF	TGTGCCAGCAGCTTGCAGGGGCGGGGGTATGGCTACACCTTC
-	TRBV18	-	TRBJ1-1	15	CASSTTARSQTEAFF	TGTGCCAGCTCAACCACTGCCCGGTCACAGACTGAAGCTTTCTTT
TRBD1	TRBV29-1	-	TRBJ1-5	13	CSVVGQGDQPQHF	TGCAGCGTTGTGGGACAGGGGGATCAGCCCCAGCATTTT
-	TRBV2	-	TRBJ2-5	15	CAGSPHRADQETQYF	TGTGCCGGCTCGCCTCACAGGGCTGACCAAGAGACCCAGTACTTC
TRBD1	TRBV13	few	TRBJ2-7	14	CASSWDRAVDEQYF	TGTGCCAGCAGCTGGGACAGGGCAGTTGACGAGCAGTACTTC
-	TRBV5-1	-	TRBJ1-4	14	CASSPEGYNEKLFF	TGCGCCAGCAGTCCGGAGGGATATAATGAAAAACTGTTTTTT
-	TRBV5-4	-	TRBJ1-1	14	CASSLGLGGTEAFF	TGTGCCAGCAGCTTGGGGTTGGGGGGTACTGAAGCTTTCTTT
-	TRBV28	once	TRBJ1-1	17	CASSPYSGGRWDTEAFF	TGTGCCAGCAGCCCCTATAGCGGGGGGCGTTGGGACACTGAAGCTTTCTTT
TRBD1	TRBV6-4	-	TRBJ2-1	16	CASSEIGDRGGGEQFF	TGTGCCAGCAGTGAGATCGGGGACAGGGGGGGCGGTGAGCAGTTCTTC
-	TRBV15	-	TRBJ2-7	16	CATSTRRGGTGYEQYF	TGTGCCACCAGCACCCGGAGGGGGGGGACTGGCTACGAGCAGTACTTC
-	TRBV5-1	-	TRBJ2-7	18	CASSLASSVTGRPYEQYF	TGCGCCAGCAGCTTGGCCTCGTCGGTAACAGGCCGACCCTACGAGCAGTACTTC
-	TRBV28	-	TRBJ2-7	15	CASSPTQGRAYEQYF	TGTGCCAGCAGTCCAACGCAGGGGCGCGCCTACGAGCAGTACTTC
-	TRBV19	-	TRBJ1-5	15	CASSLGRGNGQPQHF	TGTGCCAGTAGTCTCGGGAGAGGGAATGGCCAGCCCCAGCATTTT
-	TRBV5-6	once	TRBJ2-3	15	CASSLGLRSTDTQYF	TGTGCCAGCAGCTTGGGACTGAGGAGCACAGATACGCAGTATTTT
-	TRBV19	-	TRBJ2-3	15	CASSKSGISTDTQYF	TGTGCCAGTAGTAAGAGCGGTATAAGCACAGATACGCAGTATTTT
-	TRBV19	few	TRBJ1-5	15	CASSIDQGNNQPQHF	TGTGCCAGTAGTATTGACCAGGGAAACAATCAGCCCCAGCATTTT
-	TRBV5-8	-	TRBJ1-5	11	CASSQGQPQHF	TGTGCCAGCAGCCAGGGACAGCCCCAGCATTTT
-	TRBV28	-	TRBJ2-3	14	CASSYPGGTDTQYF	TGTGCCAGCTCCTATCCGGGGGGCACAGATACGCAGTATTTT
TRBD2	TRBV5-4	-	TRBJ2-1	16	CASSLGGGRSYNEQFF	TGTGCCAGCAGCTTGGGTGGCGGGAGATCCTACAATGAGCAGTTCTTC
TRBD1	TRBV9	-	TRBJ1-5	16	CASSPAGDRPNQPQHF	TGTGCCAGCAGCCCCGCCGGGGACAGGCCCAATCAGCCCCAGCATTTT
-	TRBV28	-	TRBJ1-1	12	CASTNSNTEAFF	TGTGCCAGCACCAACTCGAACACTGAAGCTTTCTTT
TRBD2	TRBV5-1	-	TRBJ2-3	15	CASSPLAASTDTQYF	TGCGCCAGCAGCCCACTAGCGGCTAGCACAGATACGCAGTATTTT
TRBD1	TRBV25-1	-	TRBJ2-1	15	CASSARQGWYNEQFF	TGTGCCAGCAGTGCTAGACAGGGGTGGTACAATGAGCAGTTCTTC
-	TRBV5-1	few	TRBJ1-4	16	CASSWAGSGSREKLFF	TGCGCCAGCAGCTGGGCAGGTTCGGGGTCGCGCGAAAAACTGTTTTTT